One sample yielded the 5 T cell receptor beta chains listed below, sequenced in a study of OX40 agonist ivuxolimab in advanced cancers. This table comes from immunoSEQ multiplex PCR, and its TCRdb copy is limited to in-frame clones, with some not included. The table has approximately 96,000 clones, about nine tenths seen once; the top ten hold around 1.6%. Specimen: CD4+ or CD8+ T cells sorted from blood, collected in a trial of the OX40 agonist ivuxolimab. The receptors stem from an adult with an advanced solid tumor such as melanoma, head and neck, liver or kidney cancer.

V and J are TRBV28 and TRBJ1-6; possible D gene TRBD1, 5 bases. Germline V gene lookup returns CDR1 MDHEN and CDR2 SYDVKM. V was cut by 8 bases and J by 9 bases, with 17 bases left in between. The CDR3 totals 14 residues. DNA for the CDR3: TGTGCCAGCCGCACTGGGGGGGAAGCTTCACCCCTCCACTTT. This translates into CASRTGGEASPLHF.

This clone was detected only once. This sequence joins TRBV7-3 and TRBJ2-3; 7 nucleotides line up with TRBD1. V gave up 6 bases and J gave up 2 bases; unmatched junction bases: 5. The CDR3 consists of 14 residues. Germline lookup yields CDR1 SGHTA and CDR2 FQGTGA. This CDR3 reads CASSIGQVTDTQYF. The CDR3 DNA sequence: TGTGCCAGCAGTATTGGACAGGTCACAGATACGCAGTATTTT.

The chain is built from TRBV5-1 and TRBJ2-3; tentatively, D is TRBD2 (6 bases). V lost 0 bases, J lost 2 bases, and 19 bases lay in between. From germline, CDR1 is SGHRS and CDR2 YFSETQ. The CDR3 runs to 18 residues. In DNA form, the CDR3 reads TGCGCCAGCAGCTTGGGGGTGTTTTCGCGGGGCCTCACAGATACGCAGTATTTT. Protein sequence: CASSLGVFSRGLTDTQYF.

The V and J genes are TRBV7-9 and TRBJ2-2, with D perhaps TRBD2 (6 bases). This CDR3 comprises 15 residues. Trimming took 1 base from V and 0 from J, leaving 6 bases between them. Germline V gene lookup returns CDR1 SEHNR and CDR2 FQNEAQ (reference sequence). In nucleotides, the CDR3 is TGTGCCAGCAGCTTAGGCGGGACGAACACCGGGGAGCTGTTTTTT. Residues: CASSLGGTNTGELFF.

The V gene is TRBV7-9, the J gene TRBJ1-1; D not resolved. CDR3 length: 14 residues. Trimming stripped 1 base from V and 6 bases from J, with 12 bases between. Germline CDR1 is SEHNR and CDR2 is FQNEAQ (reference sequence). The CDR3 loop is CASSLVPLVAEAFF. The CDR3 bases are TGTGCCAGCAGCTTAGTCCCCCTAGTGGCTGAAGCTTTCTTT.